This passage covers 26 T cell receptor beta chains from one sample sequenced in a study of prognosis after radiotherapy for stage I lung cancer. TCR beta CDR3 was amplified from genomic DNA by two-round multiplex PCR. The first round of PCR was done with primers that matched each TRBV and TRBJ gene. TCRdb used MiXCR to reprocess the multiplex PCR reads, holding one entry per CDR3 protein. Of more than 30,000 distinct CDR3 sequences in the sample, about 30% were seen once. The sequencing here drew on PBMCs, taken before or after stereotactic body radiation therapy (not recorded which). All receptors derive from a donor aged 50 or older with non-small cell lung cancer.

In its sample, this clonotype was seen many times. The chain joins TRBV2 to TRBJ2-1; D perhaps matches TRBD1 (5 bases). V shed 9 bases and J shed 7 bases, with 10 bases lying between them. This CDR3 region has 11 residues. Germline V gene sequence: CDR1 SNHLY, CDR2 FYNNEI. CDR3 nucleotides: TGTGCCAGTAACGGACATAATGAGCAGTTCTTC. Its protein is CASNGHNEQFF. Full variable domain (rest looked up from reference TRBV2 and TRBJ2-1): EPEVTQTPSHQVTQMGQEVILRCVPISNHLYFYWYRQILGQKVEFLVSFYNNEISEKSEIFDDQFSVERPDGSNFTLKIRSTKLEDSAMYFCASNGHNEQFFGPGTRLTVL.

At least ten counts were recorded for this clonotype. The J gene is TRBJ2-3, the V gene TRBV24-1, with 15 bases identical to TRBD2. With 9 bases clipped from V and 4 bases from J, the junction kept 4 bases outside the gene matches. This CDR3 has 15 amino acids. The germline gives CDR1 KGHDR, CDR2 SFDVKD. In DNA form, the CDR3 reads TGTGCCACCTCGGGACTAGCGGGAGGCGCAGATACGCAGTATTTT. This codes for CATSGLAGGADTQYF.

This clonotype has only a few counts. This may come from a read error, since a much larger clone is one base off. The rearrangement uses TRBV11-3 and TRBJ2-1; D remains ambiguous. Germline-derived CDR1 and CDR2 are SGHNT and YENEEA. V was trimmed by 5 bases and J by 0 bases, leaving 11 bases between them. The CDR3 runs to 15 residues. CDR3 loop: CASSREAYSYNEQFF. Here the CDR3 DNA reads TGTGCCAGCAGCCGTGAAGCGTACTCCTACAATGAGCAGTTCTTC. The variable domain in full, completed from reference TRBV11-3 and TRBJ2-1, reads EAGVVQSPRYKIIEKKQPVAFWCNPISGHNTLYWYLQNLGQGPELLIRYENEEAVDDSQLPKDRFSAERLKGVDSTLKIQPAELGDSAVYLCASSREAYSYNEQFFGPGTRLTVL.

This clonotype has a handful of counts. A much larger clone sits a single nucleotide away, making a read error possible. The chain carries TRBV7-7 and TRBJ2-1; 11 nucleotides agree with TRBD2. Losses at the gene ends were 5 bases for V and 11 bases for J; bases not matched to a gene: 11. The CDR3 is 15 amino acids. Germline CDR1 is SSHAT and CDR2 is FNYEAQ (reference sequence). The CDR3 DNA follows: TGTGCCAGCAGCATACTAGCGGGAGTTCCGGATAAGCAGTTCTTC. Translation gives CASSILAGVPDKQFF.

With regard to this clonotype: Being one base from a much bigger clone, this may be a read error. The chain recombines TRBV28 with TRBJ2-4; 8 nucleotides agree with TRBD1. The germline CDR1 and CDR2 sequences are MDHEN and SYDVKM. J gave up 9 bases and V 4 bases, and 8 bases lay outside the gene matches. The CDR3 runs 14 residues. CDR3 protein: CASSSLTGDAIQYF. In nucleotides, the CDR3 is TGTGCCAGCAGTTCTCTGACAGGGGACGCCATTCAGTACTTC.

This clonotype showed up just a few times. CDR3 sequence: CSARDIGGPKNIQYF. The CDR3 nucleotides read TGCAGTGCTAGAGATATCGGGGGACCCAAAAACATTCAGTACTTC. The chain combines TRBV20-1 with TRBJ2-4; possibly TRBD2 for D (6 bases). CDR3 length equals 15 residues. Germline V gene data show CDR1 as DFQATT and CDR2 as SNEGSKA (reference sequence). V gave up 0 bases and J gave up 2 bases, with 11 bases separating them.

A remark on this clonotype: This likely traces to a read error, being one base from a far larger clone. This chain uses TRBV6-1 with TRBJ2-7, with 7 nucleotides matching TRBD1. Germline CDR1 and CDR2: MNHNS and SASEGT. The CDR3 covers 16 residues. The CDR3 region has the DNA TGTGCCAGCAGATCATTCACAGGGGCAGGGTCCTACGAGCAGTGCTTC. This sequence encodes CASRSFTGAGSYEQCF.

The sample holds many counts of this clonotype. The chain uses TRBV28 and TRBJ2-3; the D gene is possibly TRBD1 (6 bases). CDR1 and CDR2 from the germline V gene are MDHEN and SYDVKM. The CDR3 length is 14 residues. V was cut by 5 bases and J by 1 base, with 10 bases left in between. The DNA of the CDR3 is TGTGCCAGCAGTACGAGACAGGGCACAGATACGCAGTATTTT. Translation gives CASSTRQGTDTQYF.

In this sample, this clonotype turned up many times. The chain recombines TRBV24-1 with TRBJ2-2; perhaps D is TRBD1 or TRBD2 (5 bases each). V was cut by 12 bases and J by 0 bases, with 10 bases left in between. There are 13 residues in the CDR3. Germline V gene sequence: CDR1 KGHDR, CDR2 SFDVKD. The DNA of the CDR3 is TGTGCCTCCCGGGACGCGAACACCGGGGAGCTGTTTTTT. Residues: CASRDANTGELFF.

This clonotype has at least ten counts. V and J are TRBV20-1 and TRBJ2-1; unclear D gene. The CDR3 has 16 amino acids. Germline V gene sequence: CDR1 DFQATT, CDR2 SNEGSKA (reference sequence). V shed 0 bases and J shed 8 bases, with 20 bases lying between them. DNA of the CDR3: TGCAGTGCTAGAGATTATTCCCCGGTAAGCGTCGATGAGCAGTTCTTC. This translates into CSARDYSPVSVDEQFF.

The sample holds many counts of this clonotype. The J gene is TRBJ1-5, the V gene TRBV29-1, with 11 bases lining up with TRBD1. This CDR3 is 14 amino acids long. V shed 4 bases and J 7 bases; nucleotides not matched to a gene: 6. Per the germline V gene, CDR1 is SQVTM and CDR2 is ANQGSEA. CDR3 DNA sequence: TGCAGCGTTGCCGGGACAGGGGGGGAACAGCCCCAGCATTTT. Protein product: CSVAGTGGEQPQHF.

The chain has TRBV27 and TRBJ2-2, with 7 bases identical to TRBD2. CDR3 length: 15 amino acids. J gave up 8 bases and V 3 bases, and 9 bases lay outside the gene matches. Germline V gene sequence: CDR1 MNHEY, CDR2 SMNVEV (reference sequence). CDR3 bases: TGTGCCAGCAGTTTGTCGGGAGGTCCCTGGGGGGAGCTGTTTTTT. It translates to CASSLSGGPWGELFF.

The table lists this clonotype with many counts. The chain uses TRBV2 and TRBJ1-3, with D perhaps TRBD1 (5 bases). The ends were cut back, 4 bases at V and 7 bases at J, with 14 bases in the middle. This CDR3 is 14 amino acids long. The germline gives CDR1 SNHLY, CDR2 FYNNEI. CDR3 residues: CASSAEVEGNTIYF. The DNA for the CDR3 is TGTGCCAGCAGTGCGGAGGTCGAGGGGAACACCATATATTTT. Full variable domain (outside the CDR3, taken from reference TRBV2 and TRBJ1-3): EPEVTQTPSHQVTQMGQEVILRCVPISNHLYFYWYRQILGQKVEFLVSFYNNEISEKSEIFDDQFSVERPDGSNFTLKIRSTKLEDSAMYFCASSAEVEGNTIYFGEGSWLTVV.

In its sample, this clonotype was seen many times. V gene TRBV28 combines with J gene TRBJ2-1; D is unresolved. V was clipped by 6 bases and J by 7 bases, with 7 bases between them. CDR1 and CDR2 (germline): MDHEN, SYDVKM. The CDR3 is 11 amino acids. Here the CDR3 DNA reads TGTGCCAGCAGGCTCTTAAATGAGCAGTTCTTC. This encodes CASRLLNEQFF.

This clonotype was detected a few times. The gene calls are TRBV7-9 and TRBJ1-1, with 8 bases aligning to TRBD1. Germline V CDR1 and CDR2: SEHNR, FQNEAQ (reference sequence). The CDR3 loop spans 15 amino acids. Trimming cost V 3 bases and J 0 bases; bases outside gene matches: 3. The CDR3 DNA reads TGTGCCAGCAGCTTCGGACAGGGCATGAACACTGAAGCTTTCTTT. Translated: CASSFGQGMNTEAFF.

The V and J genes are TRBV24-1 and TRBJ2-2; D remains unclear. V was cut by 0 bases and J by 6 bases, with 13 bases left in between. The CDR3 is 16 residues long. Germline values: CDR1 KGHDR, CDR2 SFDVKD. In DNA, the CDR3 is TGTGCCACCAGTGATTTGCACACGGTTAGGGCCGGGGAGCTGTTTTTT. Amino acids: CATSDLHTVRAGELFF.

The table lists this clonotype with many counts. The V call is TRBV6-2 or TRBV6-3, the J call TRBJ2-7, with a tentative D call TRBD1 (6 bases). There are 13 residues in the CDR3. Trimming removed 5 bases at V and 3 bases at J, with 11 bases between. Germline V CDR1 and CDR2: MNHEY, SVGEGT. CDR3 residues: CASSTGTLYEQYF. Written as DNA, the CDR3 is TGTGCCAGCAGTACAGGGACACTCTACGAGCAGTACTTC.

CDR3 protein: CAISVSRERNQPQHF. CDR3 DNA sequence: TGTGCCATCAGTGTTTCCAGGGAACGCAATCAGCCCCAGCATTTT. The chain couples TRBV10-3 to TRBJ1-5, with D tentatively TRBD1 (5 bases). The CDR3 runs 15 residues. CDR1 is ENHRY and CDR2 is SYGVKD in the germline V gene. Trimming removed 4 bases at V and 2 bases at J, with 12 bases between.

The gene calls are TRBV20-1 and TRBJ2-2; TRBD1 matches at 7 bases. CDR1 DFQATT and CDR2 SNEGSKA come from the germline V gene (reference sequence). V gave up 6 bases and J gave up 6 bases; unmatched junction bases: 16. The CDR3 has 16 amino acids. CDR3 sequence (DNA): TGCAGTGCGATCAATTACAGGGGAGTTTACGCCGGGGAGCTGTTTTTT. The encoded protein is CSAINYRGVYAGELFF.

This clonotype was observed a few times. A much larger clone sits a single nucleotide away, making a read error possible. The chain uses TRBV11-2 and TRBJ2-7; D may be TRBD2 (5 bases). This CDR3 contains 10 residues. V lost 5 bases and J lost 12, with 11 bases in between. CDR1 and CDR2 from the germline V gene are SGHAT and FQNNGV. The CDR3 is CASSNTGLYF. CDR3 DNA sequence: TGTGCCAGCAGCAACACGGGGTTGTACTTC.

The chain links TRBV14 to TRBJ2-3, with 10 bases aligning to TRBD1. Germline trimming cut 0 bases from V and 4 bases from J; bases unmatched to any gene: 7. This CDR3 contains 17 residues. Germline CDR1 reads SGHDN; CDR2 reads FVKESK. CDR3 sequence (DNA): TGTGCCAGCAGCCAAGATCTCGGGACAGGGGTGGCAGATACGCAGTATTTT. Its translation: CASSQDLGTGVADTQYF.

This clonotype showed up many times. The V call is TRBV15, the J call TRBJ1-5; maybe TRBD1 (5 bases). V was trimmed by 1 base and J by 5 bases, leaving 6 bases between them. Per germline, CDR1 LNHNV and CDR2 YYDKDF (reference sequence). This CDR3 region has 13 residues. CDR3 sequence (DNA): TGTGCCACCAGCAGAGTCAGGGATCAGCCCCAGCATTTT. Translation gives CATSRVRDQPQHF.

This clonotype has a count of ten or more. The V call is TRBV10-2, the J call TRBJ1-2; no definite D call. Germline V gene sequence: CDR1 WSHSY, CDR2 SAAADI. CDR3 length: 12 residues. Trimming removed 6 bases at V and 5 bases at J, with 10 bases between. CDR3 protein: CASRTDSYGYTF. In DNA form, the CDR3 reads TGCGCCAGCAGAACAGACTCTTATGGCTACACCTTC.

A word on this clonotype: A much larger clone lies a single base off, so this may be a read error. The gene calls are TRBV27 and TRBJ2-7; 7 bases are a match to TRBD2. Losses at the gene ends were 10 bases for V and 11 bases for J; bases not matched to a gene: 17. The CDR3 is made up of 13 amino acids. Germline CDR1 reads MNHEY; CDR2 reads SMNVEV (reference sequence). The CDR3 region has the DNA TGTGCCAACACCGGACTAGAGGGAGGTGGGGAGTACTTC. Its protein is CANTGLEGGGEYF.

V and J are TRBV3-1 and TRBJ2-1; 10 bases align to TRBD1. This CDR3 contains 15 residues. CDR1 is LGHDT, CDR2 YNNKEL, per germline (reference sequence). Germline trimming cut 5 bases from V and 4 bases from J; bases unmatched to any gene: 5. The CDR3 nucleotides are TGTGCCAGCAGCTCCCGACAGGGGGCATACAATGAGCAGTTCTTC. Translated: CASSSRQGAYNEQFF.

This clonotype was counted at least ten times. The chain links TRBV24-1 to TRBJ2-3, with D possibly being TRBD2 (7 bases). The CDR3 spans 15 residues. Germline-derived CDR1 and CDR2 are KGHDR and SFDVKD. V was shortened by 4 bases and J by 3 bases, with 13 bases between the two germline ends. The CDR3 DNA is TGTGCCACCAGTGAATCGGGGGGCGATACAGATACGCAGTATTTT. It specifies CATSESGGDTDTQYF.